The 32 T cell receptor beta chains below were found in one sample sequenced in a study of T cell responses to AZD1222 COVID-19 vaccine. Generated by immunoSEQ multiplex PCR, the TCRdb table keeps only in-frame clones and is missing some. The sample lists roughly 70,000 clones, less than 85% occurring once. The specimen comprised peripheral blood, sampled on day 0 of MenACWY control vaccination. The receptor source for this set is an adult in good health.

The rearrangement joins TRBV2 to TRBJ1-1, with a possible D match to TRBD1 (6 bases). With 2 bases removed from V and 1 base from J, the gap between germline ends came to 8 bases. The CDR3 covers 14 residues. Germline-derived CDR1 and CDR2 are SNHLY and FYNNEI. The CDR3 sequence: CASSERTANTEAFF. The CDR3 nucleotides are TGTGCCAGCAGTGAAAGGACAGCGAACACTGAAGCTTTCTTT.

The genes are TRBV5-1 and TRBJ2-2; D gene ambiguous. With 2 bases removed from V and 5 bases from J, the gap between germline ends came to 7 bases. The CDR3 has 13 residues. The V gene's germline CDR1 is SGHRS and CDR2 YFSETQ. CDR3 DNA: TGCGCCAGCAGCTTCCCGGCGACCGGGGAGCTGTTTTTT. The encoded protein is CASSFPATGELFF.

The chain employs TRBV3-1 (or the pseudogene TRBV3-2) and TRBJ2-1; D may be TRBD1 (5 bases). Germline V CDR1 and CDR2: LGHDT, YNNKEL (reference sequence). This CDR3 spans 15 amino acids. The germline V and J ends were trimmed by 4 bases and 4 bases, with 14 bases remaining between them. The CDR3 DNA reads TGTGCCAGCAGCCCCCCTGGGGCCGGGTACAATGAGCAGTTCTTC. Residues: CASSPPGAGYNEQFF.

This chain connects TRBV5-1 to TRBJ2-3; possible D gene TRBD2, 6 bases. CDR1 SGHRS and CDR2 YFSETQ come from the germline V gene. This CDR3 comprises 16 residues. V lost 0 bases, J lost 5 bases, and 16 bases lay in between. CDR3 loop: CASSLVSAGSRDTQYF. For the CDR3, the DNA is TGCGCCAGCAGCTTGGTATCGGCGGGGTCTCGAGATACGCAGTATTTT.

The chain is built from TRBV7-2 and TRBJ1-1, with TRBD1 identical over 7 bases. Germline V gene data show CDR1 as SGHTA and CDR2 as FQGNSA. V lost 5 bases and J lost 0; bases outside the gene matches: 15. The CDR3 extends over 18 amino acids. The CDR3, as DNA: TGTGCCAGCAGCCTACGAAGTCAGGGGGTAGACATGAACACTGAAGCTTTCTTT. This codes for CASSLRSQGVDMNTEAFF.

The J gene is TRBJ2-1, the V gene TRBV7-8, with 10 bases matching TRBD2. The junction had 17 bases not matched to a gene; V was cut back by 1 base and J by 2 bases. Germline loops: CDR1 SGHVS, CDR2 FQNEAQ. The CDR3 loop spans 21 amino acids. The CDR3 reads CASSLGLVTSGLVGAYNEQFF. For the CDR3, the DNA is TGTGCCAGCAGCTTAGGTTTAGTGACTAGCGGGTTAGTGGGGGCCTACAATGAGCAGTTCTTC.

This rearrangement joins TRBV25-1 to TRBJ2-5; D not resolved. The CDR3 consists of 15 residues. Germline V gene sequence: CDR1 MGHDK, CDR2 SYGVNS. V was clipped by 5 bases and J by 5 bases, with 18 bases between them. The CDR3 protein is CASSPTTALGETQYF. The CDR3 nucleotides are TGTGCCAGCAGTCCCACCACCGCCTTAGGGGAGACCCAGTACTTC.

V and J are TRBV19 and TRBJ1-1; D gene ambiguous. The CDR3 has 14 amino acids. V was shortened by 3 bases and J by 0 bases, with 8 bases between the two germline ends. Germline V gene lookup returns CDR1 LNHDA and CDR2 SQIVND (reference sequence). CDR3 residues: CASSIPGLNTEAFF. DNA for the CDR3: TGTGCCAGTAGTATCCCGGGCTTGAACACTGAAGCTTTCTTT.

J is TRBJ2-2 and V is TRBV5-6; D unresolved. V lost 0 bases and J 5 bases, leaving 14 bases between the germline ends. This CDR3 contains 16 residues. Germline loops: CDR1 SGHDT, CDR2 YYEEEE. The CDR3 here is CASSLVTQQETGELFF. DNA of the CDR3: TGTGCCAGCAGCTTGGTAACACAACAAGAAACCGGGGAGCTGTTTTTT. The full variable domain, its missing parts supplied by reference TRBV5-6 and TRBJ2-2, is DAGVTQSPTHLIKTRGQQVTLRCSPKSGHDTVSWYQQALGQGPQFIFQYYEEEERQRGNFPDRFSGHQFPNYSSELNVNALLLGDSALYLCASSLVTQQETGELFFGEGSRLTVL.

This chain connects TRBV5-1 to TRBJ2-2, with unresolved D. The CDR3 extends over 16 amino acids. Trimming removed 1 base at V and 1 base at J, with 11 bases between. The V gene's germline CDR1 is SGHRS and CDR2 YFSETQ. CDR3 sequence (DNA): TGCGCCAGCAGCTTGTCCAGCGTCGGGAACACCGGGGAGCTGTTTTTT. This codes for CASSLSSVGNTGELFF.

In its sample, this clone was seen a few times. The chain couples TRBV11-3 to TRBJ2-1; tentatively, D is TRBD2 (5 bases). Trimming cost V 1 base and J 7 bases, with 11 bases left between them. Per the germline V gene, CDR1 is SGHNT and CDR2 is YENEEA. The CDR3 is 14 amino acids. The CDR3 DNA is TGTGCCAGCAGCTTAGCAGCTAGCTCTAATGAGCAGTTCTTC. It codes for CASSLAASSNEQFF.

The chain couples TRBV12-3 or TRBV12-4 to TRBJ2-3, with D possibly matching TRBD2 (6 bases). CDR3 size: 13 residues. V lost 7 bases to trimming and J lost 3 bases, with 11 bases between them. DNA for the CDR3: TGTGCCAGCAACAATCTAGCGACAGATACGCAGTATTTT. Its translation: CASNNLATDTQYF.

Comment on this clone: Other DNA sequences in this specimen translate into the identical CDR3. The V and J genes are TRBV20-1 and TRBJ2-1; D is ambiguous. In germline, CDR1 is DFQATT, CDR2 SNEGSKA (reference sequence). CDR3 size: 11 residues. Trimming took off 2 bases at V and 10 bases at J, with 9 bases between the two ends. The CDR3 sequence is CSARSGVEQFF. The CDR3 nucleotides are TGCAGTGCTAGATCGGGTGTGGAGCAGTTCTTC.

The rearrangement uses TRBV5-1 and TRBJ2-3; either TRBD1 or TRBD2 may supply D (5 bases each). V gave up 0 bases and J gave up 0 bases, with 5 bases separating them. Germline lookup yields CDR1 SGHRS and CDR2 YFSETQ. CDR3 length: 14 amino acids. The CDR3 DNA is TGCGCCAGCAGCTTGGGGGGGAGCACAGATACGCAGTATTTT. Translation gives CASSLGGSTDTQYF. Combining the CDR3 with reference TRBV5-1 and TRBJ2-3 gives the whole variable domain KAGVTQTPRYLIKTRGQQVTLSCSPISGHRSVSWYQQTPGQGLQFLFEYFSETQRNKGNFPGRFSGRQFSNSRSEMNVSTLELGDSALYLCASSLGGSTDTQYFGPGTRLTVL.

V and J are TRBV5-1 and TRBJ1-2, with a possible D match to TRBD1 (6 bases). The CDR3 loop spans 16 amino acids. Trimming stripped 6 bases from V and 1 base from J, with 19 bases between. Germline V lookup: CDR1 SGHRS, CDR2 YFSETQ. The DNA for the CDR3 is TGCGCCAGCACTCTCGGTACAGGGCTAAGTAACTATGGCTACACCTTC. Residues: CASTLGTGLSNYGYTF.

The chain is built from TRBV30 and TRBJ1-1, with a tentative D call TRBD1 (5 bases). V lost 2 bases and J 6 bases, leaving 13 bases between the germline ends. This CDR3 contains 13 residues. The germline gives CDR1 GTSNPN, CDR2 SVGIG (reference sequence). DNA for the CDR3: TGTGCCTGGAGTTCAGTCCGGGGCGCTGAAGCTTTCTTT. Translating gives CAWSSVRGAEAFF.

Only a few counts were recorded for this clone. V usage is TRBV7-8 and J usage is TRBJ2-7; D might be TRBD1 (6 bases). The CDR3 sequence is 14 residues long. Germline V gene lookup returns CDR1 SGHVS and CDR2 FQNEAQ. V lost 4 bases to trimming and J lost 3 bases, with 13 bases between them. This CDR3 reads CASSYGTRIYEQYF. CDR3 nucleotides: TGTGCCAGCAGCTACGGGACAAGGATCTACGAGCAGTACTTC.

The chain combines TRBV7-2 with TRBJ1-5; D not certain. Trimming cost V 1 base and J 7 bases, with 14 bases left between them. CDR1 and CDR2 from the germline V gene are SGHTA and FQGNSA. The CDR3 covers 15 residues. The CDR3 loop is CASSLEPGLGQPQHF. The DNA of the CDR3 is TGTGCCAGCAGCTTAGAACCGGGATTGGGACAGCCCCAGCATTTT.

This clone was counted a few times. The chain recombines TRBV4-2 with TRBJ1-2, with a weak D call TRBD1 (6 bases). Looked up from germline, CDR1 is LGHNA and CDR2 is YNFKEQ. Trimming removed 0 bases from V and 1 base from J, with 21 bases in between. This CDR3 contains 19 residues. The CDR3 sequence is CASSQDRRTAGGVNYGYTF. As DNA, the CDR3 is TGTGCCAGCAGCCAAGATAGGCGGACAGCGGGGGGGGTTAACTATGGCTACACCTTC.

CDR3 DNA sequence: TGCAGCGTTGGCCCAGGGGGAGGGAGTGGCTACACCTTC. This codes for CSVGPGGGSGYTF. V usage is TRBV29-1 and J usage is TRBJ1-2, with 7 positions matching TRBD1. CDR3 length: 13 amino acids. In germline, CDR1 is SQVTM, CDR2 ANQGSEA. V lost 4 bases to trimming and J lost 7 bases; unmatched junction nucleotides: 9.

The chain recombines TRBV19 with TRBJ2-1; TRBD2 matches at 11 bases. From germline, CDR1 is LNHDA and CDR2 SQIVND (reference sequence). This CDR3 contains 14 residues. The trim removed 6 bases at V and 3 bases at J, leaving 1 base unmatched. Here the CDR3 DNA reads TGTGCCAGTAGGGGGACTAGCGGCTACAATGAGCAGTTCTTC. Its translation is CASRGTSGYNEQFF.

This chain uses TRBV5-4 with TRBJ1-1; D possibly corresponds to TRBD1 (6 bases). The ends were cut back, 0 bases at V and 4 bases at J, with 16 bases in the middle. The germline gives CDR1 SGHNT, CDR2 YYREEE (reference sequence). CDR3 length equals 16 residues. This CDR3 is CASSLEGARGRTEAFF. The DNA of the CDR3 is TGTGCCAGCAGCTTGGAAGGGGCCCGGGGGCGCACTGAAGCTTTCTTT.

V is TRBV29-1 and J is TRBJ2-3; D call uncertain. The V end lost 4 bases, the J end lost 4 bases, and 9 bases lay between the germline ends. In germline, CDR1 is SQVTM, CDR2 ANQGSEA. The CDR3 is 12 amino acids. CDR3 amino acids: CSVGVVPDTQYF. CDR3 nucleotide sequence: TGCAGCGTTGGAGTCGTCCCAGATACGCAGTATTTT.

The chain uses TRBV19 and TRBJ1-2; no definite D call. The length of the CDR3 is 15 residues. CDR1 LNHDA and CDR2 SQIVND come from the germline V gene (reference sequence). The V end was cut by 1 base, the J end by 3 bases, with 12 bases between. The CDR3: CASSIGTLTDYGYTF. CDR3 nucleotide sequence: TGTGCCAGTAGTATAGGGACCCTCACGGACTATGGCTACACCTTC.

The rearrangement joins TRBV9 to TRBJ2-2; weak D call: TRBD2 (6 bases). V lost 3 bases to trimming and J lost 6 bases, with 12 bases between them. Germline V CDR1 and CDR2: SGDLS, YYNGEE. This CDR3 has 14 residues. The CDR3 region is CASSAEWGAGELFF. The CDR3 nucleotides read TGTGCCAGCAGCGCCGAATGGGGGGCCGGGGAGCTGTTTTTT.

The chain joins TRBV28 to TRBJ1-2; 7 nucleotides align to TRBD1. The CDR3 has 13 amino acids. V was clipped by 3 bases and J by 8 bases; unmatched bases: 6. CDR1 and CDR2 from the germline V gene are MDHEN and SYDVKM. The CDR3 nucleotides are TGTGCCAGCAGTTTGACAGGGCCCCGAGGCTACACCTTC. This gives the protein CASSLTGPRGYTF.

The CDR3 DNA reads TGTGCCAGCAGCTTCGGCGCTGACAATCAGCCCCAGCATTTT. Its translation: CASSFGADNQPQHF. This chain uses TRBV5-5 with TRBJ1-5, with D unclear. The germline V gene has CDR1 SGHKS and CDR2 YYEKEE (reference sequence). Trimming cost V 2 bases and J 3 bases, with 9 bases left between them. This CDR3 spans 14 amino acids.

This chain links TRBV9 with TRBJ2-1; 9 bases line up with TRBD1. Germline values: CDR1 SGDLS, CDR2 YYNGEE. The CDR3 totals 15 residues. The junction had 7 bases not matched to a gene; V was cut back by 4 bases and J by 5 bases. The CDR3 loop is CASSSWTGANNEQFF. CDR3 in DNA: TGTGCCAGCAGCTCTTGGACAGGGGCAAACAATGAGCAGTTCTTC.

This sequence joins TRBV5-8 and TRBJ2-1; 15 positions agree with TRBD2. This CDR3 is built from 19 residues. CDR1 and CDR2 (germline): SGHTS, YDEGEE. J gave up 0 bases and V 2 bases, and 6 bases lay outside the gene matches. The CDR3 DNA is TGTGCCAGCAGCTTCCTTGGACTAGCGGGAGGGCCCTCCTACAATGAGCAGTTCTTC. Translation: CASSFLGLAGGPSYNEQFF.

This clone turned up a few times. The gene calls are TRBV28 and TRBJ2-3; 12 nucleotides align to TRBD1. V was pared by 6 bases and J by 5 bases, with 6 bases of the junction left unmatched. The CDR3 runs to 15 residues. Germline V gene data show CDR1 as MDHEN and CDR2 as SYDVKM. The CDR3 DNA reads TGTGCCAGCAGGGGGGGACAGGGGGCAGGAGATACGCAGTATTTT. The encoded protein is CASRGGQGAGDTQYF.

The rearrangement links TRBV30 to TRBJ1-1; D remains unclear. Germline V gives CDR1 GTSNPN, CDR2 SVGIG (reference sequence). The CDR3 loop spans 13 amino acids. V shed 4 bases and J shed 0 bases, with 9 bases lying between them. CDR3 bases: TGTGCCTGGAAGGCGAGATTGAACACTGAAGCTTTCTTT. This gives the protein CAWKARLNTEAFF.

V gene TRBV27 combines with J gene TRBJ1-1; 8 nucleotides match TRBD1. This CDR3 has 15 residues. The V and J ends lost 3 bases and 1 base, in that order; junction bases with no gene match: 4. CDR1 and CDR2 from the germline V gene are MNHEY and SMNVEV (reference sequence). The DNA of the CDR3 is TGTGCCAGCAGTTTTTTGGGACAGGCGAACACTGAAGCTTTCTTT. Its protein is CASSFLGQANTEAFF.